This T cell receptor (beta chain) was observed in a study of CXCR3-negative and CXCR3-positive naive CD8 T cells. Overall study results and limits: Similar TRBV-TRBJ usage characterized naive CXCR3-negative and CXCR3-positive cells; memory cells differed. CXCR3-positive naive cells carried more hydrophobic TRB CDR3s than CXCR3-negative ones. The study found comparably high diversity in both naive subsets and much lower diversity in memory CD8+ cells.

Via 5' RACE with UMI labels, TRB cDNA libraries were prepared. TCRdb re-called the 5' RACE reads and catalogs CDR3 proteins one per entry, DNA excluded. Its clone listing holds about 89,000 distinct CDR3 sequences. Among CD8+ T cells, naive ones were CD45RO-CCR7+CD27+CD95-. The CDR3 has 13 residues. Germline V gene sequence: CDR1 SSHAT, CDR2 FNYEAQ (reference sequence). On this clonotype itself: The antigen remains undetermined.

The specimen sequenced was naive CXCR3+ CD8+ T cells from blood. Subset: CD45RO-CCR7+CD27+CD95- naive CD8+ T cells expressing CXCR3 (TNR3+). The sequence was collected from a human donor in good health. Some clones in this sample may be carry-over from other donors' samples. The chain joins TRBV7-7 to TRBJ2-1; no DNA is available, so the TRBD2 call from TCRdb remains unchecked. CDR3 protein: CASSWGAGDEQFF. Full variable domain (rest looked up from reference TRBV7-7 and TRBJ2-1): GAGVSQSPRYKVTKRGQDVTLRCDPISSHATLYWYQQALGQGPEFLTYFNYEAQPDKSGLPSDRFSAERPEGSISTLTIQRTEQRDSAMYRCASSWGAGDEQFFGPGTRLTVL.